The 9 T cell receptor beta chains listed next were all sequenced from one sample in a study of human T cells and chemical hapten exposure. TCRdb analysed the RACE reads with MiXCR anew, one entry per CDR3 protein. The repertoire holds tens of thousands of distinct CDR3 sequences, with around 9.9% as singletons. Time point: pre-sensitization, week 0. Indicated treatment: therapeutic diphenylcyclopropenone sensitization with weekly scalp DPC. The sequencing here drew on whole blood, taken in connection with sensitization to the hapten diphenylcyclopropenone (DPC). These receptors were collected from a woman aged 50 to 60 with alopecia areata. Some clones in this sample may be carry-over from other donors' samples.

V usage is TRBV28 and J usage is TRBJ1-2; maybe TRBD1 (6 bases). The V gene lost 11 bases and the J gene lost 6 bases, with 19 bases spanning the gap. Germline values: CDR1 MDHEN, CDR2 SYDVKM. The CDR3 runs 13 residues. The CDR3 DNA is TGTGCCCACACTTCCGGGGGGGCTGATGGCTACACCTTC. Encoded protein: CAHTSGGADGYTF.

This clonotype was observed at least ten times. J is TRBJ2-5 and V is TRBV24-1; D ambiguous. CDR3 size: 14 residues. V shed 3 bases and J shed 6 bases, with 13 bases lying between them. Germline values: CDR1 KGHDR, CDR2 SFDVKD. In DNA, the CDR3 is TGTGCCACCAGTGATGATGGGGTGTTGAAGACCCAGTACTTC. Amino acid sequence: CATSDDGVLKTQYF.

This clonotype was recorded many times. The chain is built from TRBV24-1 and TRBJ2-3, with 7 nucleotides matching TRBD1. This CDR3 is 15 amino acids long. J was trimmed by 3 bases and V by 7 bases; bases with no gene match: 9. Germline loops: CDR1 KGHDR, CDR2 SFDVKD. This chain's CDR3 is CATSQGGELTDTQYF. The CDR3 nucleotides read TGTGCCACCAGCCAAGGGGGCGAATTAACAGATACGCAGTATTTT.

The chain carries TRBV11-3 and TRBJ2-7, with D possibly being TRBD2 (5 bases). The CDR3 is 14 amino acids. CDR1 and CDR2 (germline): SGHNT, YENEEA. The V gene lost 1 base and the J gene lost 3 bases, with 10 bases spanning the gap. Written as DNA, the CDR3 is TGTGCCAGCAGCTTAGGGACTCGAGACTACGAGCAGTACTTC. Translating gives CASSLGTRDYEQYF.

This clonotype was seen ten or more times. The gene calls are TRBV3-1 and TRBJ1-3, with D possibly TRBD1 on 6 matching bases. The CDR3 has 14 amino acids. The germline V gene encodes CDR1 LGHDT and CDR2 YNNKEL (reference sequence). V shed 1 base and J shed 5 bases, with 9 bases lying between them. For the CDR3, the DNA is TGTGCCAGCAGCCAAGGGACAGAACGAAACACCATATATTTT. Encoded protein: CASSQGTERNTIYF.

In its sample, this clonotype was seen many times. This CDR3 reads CASSSDSGIQYF. For the CDR3, the DNA is TGTGCCAGCAGCTCCGACAGTGGCATTCAGTACTTC. This chain uses TRBV11-2 with TRBJ2-4; perhaps TRBD1 as D (5 bases). V gave up 4 bases and J gave up 9 bases, with 10 bases separating them. This CDR3 has 12 residues. Per germline, CDR1 SGHAT and CDR2 FQNNGV.

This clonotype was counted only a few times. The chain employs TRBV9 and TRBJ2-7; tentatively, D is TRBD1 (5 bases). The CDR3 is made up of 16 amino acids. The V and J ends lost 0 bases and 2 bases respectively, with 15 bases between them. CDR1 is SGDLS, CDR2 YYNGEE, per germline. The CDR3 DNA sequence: TGTGCCAGCAGCGTAGTCTGGGGCCCCGCCACCTACGAGCAGTACTTC. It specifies CASSVVWGPATYEQYF. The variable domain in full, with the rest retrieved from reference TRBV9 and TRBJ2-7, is DSGVTQTPKHLITATGQRVTLRCSPRSGDLSVYWYQQSLDQGLQFLIQYYNGEERAKGNILERFSAQQFPDLHSELNLSSLELGDSALYFCASSVVWGPATYEQYFGPGTRLTVT.

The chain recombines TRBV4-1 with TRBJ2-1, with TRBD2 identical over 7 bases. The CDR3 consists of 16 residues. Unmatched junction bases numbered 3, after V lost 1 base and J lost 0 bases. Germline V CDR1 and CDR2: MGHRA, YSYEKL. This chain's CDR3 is CASSQGRTSSYNEQFF. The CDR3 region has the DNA TGCGCCAGCAGCCAAGGACGGACTAGCTCCTACAATGAGCAGTTCTTC.

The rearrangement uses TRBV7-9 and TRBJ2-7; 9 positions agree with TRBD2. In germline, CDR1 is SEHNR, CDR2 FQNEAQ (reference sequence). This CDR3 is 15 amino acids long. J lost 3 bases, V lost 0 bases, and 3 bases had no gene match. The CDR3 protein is CASSLASGGNYEQYF. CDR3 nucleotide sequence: TGTGCCAGCAGCTTAGCTAGCGGGGGAAACTACGAGCAGTACTTC.